These T cell receptor beta chains were read from a single sample in a study of CD8 T cells in Susac syndrome. TCRdb processed the immunoSEQ multiplex PCR reads anew with MiXCR; each CDR3 protein has one entry. The table lists about 180,000 distinct CDR3 sequences, about 94% of them singletons. Sequencing was performed on CD4+ T cells from PBMCs. These receptors all stem from a human donor with Susac syndrome. Both conserved end residues are part of each CDR3. The D gene is left open where the match is weak. Size is omitted from some rows. Given values are once, few, many or a class for expanded clones.

D gene | J gene | clone size | V gene | CDR3 protein | CDR3 DNA
TRBD2 | TRBJ2-3 | . | TRBV3-1 | CASSQVAGGSTDTQYF | TGTGCCAGCAGCCAGGTAGCGGGGGGGAGCACAGATACGCAGTATTTT
. | TRBJ1-5 | . | TRBV30 | CAWSLGHLNQPQHF | TGTGCCTGGAGTCTCGGACACCTAAATCAGCCCCAGCATTTT
. | TRBJ1-2 | . | TRBV18 | CASSVQGERGYTF | TGTGCCAGCTCAGTACAGGGTGAACGTGGCTACACCTTC
. | TRBJ2-6 | . | TRBV28 | CASSSPSSGANVLTF | TGTGCCAGCAGTTCCCCTAGTTCTGGGGCCAACGTCCTGACTTTC
. | TRBJ2-3 | . | TRBV14 | CASSQAGFRRFLSPDTQYF | TGTGCCAGCAGCCAAGCGGGGTTCCGAAGGTTTCTGTCCCCAGATACGCAGTATTTT
. | TRBJ1-1 | few | TRBV30 | CATMGGYTEAFF | TGTGCCACAATGGGGGGTTACACTGAAGCTTTCTTT
TRBD1 | TRBJ1-2 | . | TRBV12-3/TRBV12-4 | CASSPGQARYGYTF | TGTGCCAGCAGTCCCGGACAGGCGCGCTATGGCTACACCTTC
. | TRBJ2-1 | . | TRBV7-8 | CASSLVEGEYNEQFF | TGTGCCAGCAGCTTAGTGGAGGGAGAGTACAATGAGCAGTTCTTC
TRBD1 | TRBJ2-7 | few | TRBV19 | CASSRQGASYEQYF | TGTGCCAGTTCTCGACAGGGGGCCTCCTACGAGCAGTACTTC
. | TRBJ1-1 | . | TRBV19 | CASSPGIDTEAFF | TGTGCCAGTAGTCCGGGAATCGACACTGAAGCTTTCTTT
TRBD1 | TRBJ1-1 | few | TRBV28 | CASSFGTGDTEAFF | TGTGCCAGCAGTTTCGGTACAGGGGACACTGAAGCTTTCTTT
. | TRBJ1-1 | . | TRBV30 | CAWRRGDTEAFF | TGTGCCTGGAGGAGGGGTGACACTGAAGCTTTCTTT
TRBD2 | TRBJ2-2 | . | TRBV20-1 | CSAKIILAGGPIGELFF | TGCAGTGCTAAAATCATCCTAGCGGGAGGGCCTATCGGGGAGCTGTTTTTT
. | TRBJ2-3 | . | TRBV20-1 | CSARGDTQYF | TGCAGTGCCCGGGGAGATACGCAGTATTTT
. | TRBJ2-5 | . | TRBV2 | CASSGLAKETQYF | TGTGCCAGCAGTGGGCTAGCCAAAGAGACCCAGTACTTC
. | TRBJ2-6 | . | TRBV30 | CAWGGGPFGANVLTF | TGTGCCTGGGGGGGTGGCCCGTTTGGGGCCAACGTCCTGACTTTC
. | TRBJ2-5 | . | TRBV20-1 | CSAQGDEETQYF | TGCAGTGCTCAAGGGGATGAAGAGACCCAGTACTTC
TRBD1 | TRBJ1-1 | . | TRBV27 | CASSSGTGYRTEAFF | TGTGCCAGCAGTTCGGGGACAGGGTATAGGACTGAAGCTTTCTTT
. | TRBJ2-3 | . | TRBV20-1 | CSARGVRATDTQYF | TGCAGTGCTAGAGGGGTTCGGGCGACAGATACGCAGTATTTT
. | TRBJ2-5 | . | TRBV6-2/TRBV6-3 | CASSTGTVRGIPETQYF | TGTGCCAGCAGTACCGGGACGGTAAGGGGGATACCGGAGACCCAGTACTTC
TRBD1 | TRBJ2-3 | . | TRBV7-9 | CASSPGQGRDTQYF | TGTGCCAGCAGCCCAGGACAGGGGAGAGATACGCAGTATTTT
. | TRBJ1-1 | . | TRBV29-1 | CSVPRPGRDTEAFF | TGCAGCGTTCCAAGGCCGGGACGAGACACTGAAGCTTTCTTT
. | TRBJ2-4 | . | TRBV7-9 | CASSFSATQNIQYF | TGTGCCAGCAGCTTCTCGGCCACCCAAAACATTCAGTACTTC
TRBD2 | TRBJ2-7 | . | TRBV4-3 | CASSQVAGGAYEQYF | TGCGCCAGCAGCCAAGTAGCGGGAGGGGCCTACGAGCAGTACTTC
TRBD1 | TRBJ2-7 | . | TRBV18 | CASSPGTGAYEQYF | TGTGCCAGCTCACCCGGGACAGGGGCCTACGAGCAGTACTTC
. | TRBJ1-2 | . | TRBV3-1 | CASSPSQTESSGYTF | TGTGCCAGCAGTCCGTCCCAGACAGAATCTTCCGGCTACACCTTC
TRBD2 | TRBJ2-5 | . | TRBV5-4 | CASSREGPQGETQYF | TGTGCCAGCAGTAGGGAGGGCCCCCAAGGGGAGACCCAGTACTTC
. | TRBJ1-1 | . | TRBV20-1 | CSASILKGNTEAFF | TGCAGTGCCTCGATCCTGAAGGGGAACACTGAAGCTTTCTTT
TRBD1 | TRBJ2-2 | once | TRBV5-1 | CASSLAVTGDTGELFF | TGCGCCAGCAGCTTGGCGGTGACAGGGGACACCGGGGAGCTGTTTTTT
TRBD1 | TRBJ2-1 | . | TRBV24-1 | CATSDLDRGPTFF | TGTGCCACCAGTGATTTAGACAGGGGTCCAACTTTCTTC
TRBD1 | TRBJ2-7 | . | TRBV11-2 | CASSFRGTGGEDEQYF | TGTGCCAGCAGCTTCCGCGGGACAGGGGGCGAGGACGAGCAGTACTTC
. | TRBJ1-1 | . | TRBV20-1 | CSARGGFTGKRKTEAFF | TGCAGTGCTAGGGGCGGGTTTACAGGGAAAAGGAAGACTGAAGCTTTCTTT
. | TRBJ1-3 | . | TRBV30 | CAWDLSSGNTIYF | TGTGCCTGGGACTTGAGCTCTGGAAACACCATATATTTT
. | TRBJ1-1 | . | TRBV5-6 | CASSLYTEAFF | TGTGCCAGCAGCTTATACACTGAAGCTTTCTTT
TRBD1 | TRBJ2-7 | . | TRBV7-2 | CASTLSNRGINEQYF | TGTGCCAGCACCCTATCGAACAGGGGGATCAACGAGCAGTACTTC
TRBD1 | TRBJ1-5 | . | TRBV6-6 | CTSSYSLGGMVQPQHF | TGTACCAGCAGTTACAGTCTAGGGGGCATGGTTCAGCCCCAGCATTTT
. | TRBJ2-7 | . | TRBV20-1 | CSARDGGGVSYEQYF | TGCAGTGCTAGAGATGGCGGAGGTGTTTCCTACGAGCAGTACTTC
TRBD2 | TRBJ2-7 | . | TRBV4-1 | CASSVRWGGYEQYF | TGCGCCAGCAGCGTCCGGTGGGGGGGCTACGAGCAGTACTTC
. | TRBJ1-1 | . | TRBV9 | CASSRGGLQNTEAFF | TGTGCCAGCAGCAGGGGGGGGCTTCAGAACACTGAAGCTTTCTTT
. | TRBJ2-3 | . | TRBV9 | CASSVTPRNTDTQYF | TGTGCCAGCAGCGTAACTCCGAGGAACACAGATACGCAGTATTTT
. | TRBJ1-1 | . | TRBV20-1 | CSASKDRWNTEAFF | TGCAGTGCTAGTAAGGACAGATGGAACACTGAAGCTTTCTTT
. | TRBJ2-7 | . | TRBV28 | CASSLSGGQRNEQYF | TGTGCCAGCAGTCTTTCGGGGGGACAGAGGAACGAGCAGTACTTC
TRBD2 | TRBJ2-1 | . | TRBV28 | CATRRDGRVSNEQFF | TGTGCCACGAGACGTGACGGGAGGGTGTCCAATGAGCAGTTCTTC
. | TRBJ2-5 | . | TRBV20-1 | CSASVVFQETQYF | TGCAGTGCTAGTGTCGTCTTTCAAGAGACCCAGTACTTC
. | TRBJ1-1 | . | TRBV5-1 | CASSFLRRSTDTEAFF | TGCGCCAGCAGCTTTTTGAGGAGGTCGACGGACACTGAAGCTTTCTTT